The 18 T cell receptor beta chains presented below share a single source sample, sequenced in a study of post-analysis software for immune sequencing data. Overall study findings and caveats: The study found TRBV5-6, TRBV5-1 and TRBV20-1 among 5 or 6 TRBV segments more frequent in patients than controls.

These receptors have no identified antigens. Unique molecular identifiers tagged the TCR beta cDNA libraries. TCRdb reanalysed the PCR reads using MiXCR and keeps one entry per CDR3 protein. Of about 820,000 distinct CDR3 sequences listed, roughly half are singletons. The sample comprised blood. These receptors all come from a girl between 5 and 17 years old with multiple sclerosis.

The chain recombines TRBV11-2 with TRBJ2-5, with 8 bases fitting TRBD1. The assigned J gene may be wrong: the sequence end matches TRBJ2-7 better. Per the germline V gene, CDR1 is SGHAT and CDR2 is FQNNGV. The CDR3 has 14 residues. In nucleotides, the CDR3 is TGTGCCAGCAGCTTACGACAGGGGAGGTACGAGCAGTACTTC. Residues: CASSLRQGRYEQYF.

Concerning this clonotype itself: Its ends do not fully match the called genes, so a read error is possible. The chain is built from TRBV20-1 and TRBJ2-1; TRBD2 matches 7 bases. Per germline, CDR1 DFQATT and CDR2 SNEGSKA (reference sequence). CDR3 size: 14 residues. CDR3 in DNA: TGCAGTGCTCAGCGGGGACTCTCCTACAATGGGCAGTTCTTC. Translated, it gives CSAQRGLSYNGQFF.

This chain connects TRBV20-1 to TRBJ2-2; 7 positions agree with TRBD2. This CDR3 has 16 amino acids. The V and J ends lost 6 bases and 0 bases, in that order; junction bases with no gene match: 10. Germline V gene lookup returns CDR1 DFQATT and CDR2 SNEGSKA (reference sequence). In DNA, the CDR3 is TGCAGTGCCCACCAAGCGGGATCAGCGAACACCGGGGAGCTGTTTTTT. This translates into CSAHQAGSANTGELFF.

The gene calls are TRBV7-8 and TRBJ2-1; possible D gene TRBD2, 5 bases. This CDR3 comprises 14 residues. Between the trimmed V and J ends, which lost 4 bases and 2 bases, there was a span of 9 bases. The germline V gene has CDR1 SGHVS and CDR2 FQNEAQ. The chain's CDR3 is CASSWRVPYNEQFF. CDR3 sequence (DNA): TGTGCCAGCAGCTGGCGGGTTCCCTACAATGAGCAGTTCTTC.

A few counts support this clonotype. The chain carries TRBV7-9 and TRBJ2-3; 7 bases fit TRBD2. Germline CDR1 reads SEHNR; CDR2 reads FQNEAQ (reference sequence). Trimming took 6 bases from V and 2 from J; bases not matched to a gene: 20. The CDR3 length is 19 residues. CDR3 sequence reads: CASRTTQVPAGAFTDTQYF. The CDR3 nucleotides are TGTGCCAGCAGGACCACCCAGGTACCGGCGGGAGCGTTCACAGATACGCAGTATTTT.

This clonotype was recorded once. The final CDR3 position lacks the conserved phenylalanine or tryptophan, pointing to a likely read error. The J gene is TRBJ1-2, the V gene TRBV7-2; D is unresolved. Looked up from germline, CDR1 is SGHTA and CDR2 is FQGNSA. CDR3 size: 13 residues. V was trimmed by 5 bases and J by 4 bases, leaving 11 bases between them. Here the CDR3 reads CASSPRHAYGYTS. CDR3 DNA sequence: TGTGCCAGCAGCCCCAGACACGCCTATGGCTACACCTCC.

In nucleotides, the CDR3 is TGTGCCAGCAGCCTCACAGGGACCCAGGGGAGCACTGAAGCTTTCTTT. Amino acids: CASSLTGTQGSTEAFF. This chain uses TRBV7-2 with TRBJ1-1, with D perhaps TRBD1 (6 bases). The CDR3 length is 16 residues. Germline V gene data show CDR1 as SGHTA and CDR2 as FQGNSA. Trimming cost V 5 bases and J 4 bases, with 20 bases left between them.

The gene calls are TRBV20-1 and TRBJ1-1; D not resolved. In germline, CDR1 is DFQATT, CDR2 SNEGSKA (reference sequence). The V end was cut by 1 base, the J end by 3 bases, with 15 bases between. The CDR3 runs to 15 residues. In DNA, the CDR3 is TGCAGTGCTAGAGCTCTGGGAGTGGCCGACACTGAAGCTTTCTTT. It encodes CSARALGVADTEAFF.

The chain employs TRBV6-6 and TRBJ2-1; no clear D gene. V lost 6 bases and J 1 base, leaving 10 bases between the germline ends. Germline V CDR1 and CDR2: MNHNY, SVGAGI (reference sequence). The CDR3 runs 14 residues. The CDR3 is CASSTVSSYNEQFF. In nucleotides, the CDR3 is TGTGCCAGCAGCACCGTGAGTTCCTACAATGAGCAGTTCTTC.

The V gene is TRBV28, the J gene TRBJ2-7; 9 bases line up with TRBD2. The germline V gene has CDR1 MDHEN and CDR2 SYDVKM. The V and J ends lost 6 bases and 5 bases, in that order; junction bases with no gene match: 14. CDR3 length equals 16 residues. CDR3 amino acids: CASRPVSGRGEDEQYF. CDR3 in DNA: TGTGCCAGCAGACCTGTTAGCGGGAGAGGAGAAGACGAGCAGTACTTC.

The V gene is TRBV5-1, the J gene TRBJ2-3; 7 bases match TRBD2. This CDR3 has 14 residues. J lost 2 bases, V lost 4 bases, and 4 bases had no gene match. CDR1 is SGHRS and CDR2 is YFSETQ in the germline V gene. The CDR3 sequence is CASSGGSPTDTQYF. The CDR3 nucleotides are TGCGCCAGCAGCGGCGGGAGTCCCACAGATACGCAGTATTTT.

The chain combines TRBV4-1 with TRBJ2-4; 11 bases line up with TRBD2. The end of the DNA aligns better with TRBJ2-7, so the J call may be wrong. Germline CDR1 reads MGHRA; CDR2 reads YSYEKL. CDR3 size: 15 residues. CDR3 region: CASSQVELAGDEQYF. The DNA for the CDR3 is TGCGCCAGCAGCCAAGTTGAACTAGCGGGAGACGAGCAGTACTTC.

This clonotype was seen repeatedly, ten times or more. The genes are TRBV7-8 and TRBJ2-7; TRBD2 might be the D (5 bases). CDR3 length: 15 residues. Germline V CDR1 and CDR2: SGHVS, FQNEAQ. Between the trimmed V and J ends, which lost 5 bases and 3 bases, there was a span of 17 bases. In DNA, the CDR3 is TGTGCCAGCAGCATCACTATCCAAAGCGGCTACGAGCAGTACTTC. Protein: CASSITIQSGYEQYF. Using reference TRBV7-8 and TRBJ2-7 for the parts outside the CDR3, the full variable domain is GAGVSQSPRYKVAKRGQDVALRCDPISGHVSLFWYQQALGQGPEFLTYFQNEAQLDKSGLPSDRFFAERPEGSVSTLKIQRTQQEDSAVYLCASSITIQSGYEQYFGPGTRLTVT.

This chain joins TRBV15 and TRBJ2-7; no clear D. TRBJ2-5 matches the DNA end more closely, so the J call is doubtful. The length of the CDR3 is 14 residues. Germline CDR1 reads LNHNV; CDR2 reads YYDKDF (reference sequence). The CDR3 protein is CATSRAGKSETQYF. The CDR3 DNA reads TGTGCCACCAGCAGAGCTGGGAAGTCAGAGACCCAGTACTTC.

This chain connects TRBV4-1 to TRBJ1-1, with D possibly matching TRBD1 (5 bases). This CDR3 has 14 amino acids. Trimming removed 3 bases at V and 11 bases at J, with 19 bases between. Looked up from germline, CDR1 is MGHRA and CDR2 is YSYEKL. The CDR3 reads CASSQAYGEAGAFF. In nucleotides, the CDR3 is TGCGCCAGCAGCCAGGCGTATGGGGAGGCAGGGGCTTTCTTT.

The genes are TRBV6-5 and TRBJ2-7, with 10 bases lining up with TRBD1. Germline CDR1 MNHEY, CDR2 SVGAGI. V lost 7 bases to trimming and J lost 5 bases; unmatched junction nucleotides: 14. CDR3 length: 16 residues. In DNA form, the CDR3 reads TGTGCCAGCAAATTACTCCCGGGACAGGGGACTGACGAGCAGTACTTC. This codes for CASKLLPGQGTDEQYF.

The chain combines TRBV5-6 with TRBJ1-2, with 8 nucleotides matching TRBD1. The junction had 7 bases not matched to a gene; V was cut back by 4 bases and J by 8 bases. This CDR3 spans 13 amino acids. Germline values: CDR1 SGHDT, CDR2 YYEEEE. CDR3 amino acids: CASSADRVAGYTF. As DNA, the CDR3 is TGTGCCAGCAGCGCGGACAGGGTAGCCGGCTACACCTTC.

This sequence joins TRBV4-1 and TRBJ2-7, with 11 positions matching TRBD2. The length of the CDR3 is 16 residues. The V gene's germline CDR1 is MGHRA and CDR2 YSYEKL. With V trimmed by 3 bases and J by 6 bases, 10 bases remained unmatched. CDR3 loop: CASSQVLAGGRSEQYF. CDR3 DNA: TGCGCCAGCAGCCAGGTTCTAGCGGGGGGACGTTCCGAGCAGTACTTC.